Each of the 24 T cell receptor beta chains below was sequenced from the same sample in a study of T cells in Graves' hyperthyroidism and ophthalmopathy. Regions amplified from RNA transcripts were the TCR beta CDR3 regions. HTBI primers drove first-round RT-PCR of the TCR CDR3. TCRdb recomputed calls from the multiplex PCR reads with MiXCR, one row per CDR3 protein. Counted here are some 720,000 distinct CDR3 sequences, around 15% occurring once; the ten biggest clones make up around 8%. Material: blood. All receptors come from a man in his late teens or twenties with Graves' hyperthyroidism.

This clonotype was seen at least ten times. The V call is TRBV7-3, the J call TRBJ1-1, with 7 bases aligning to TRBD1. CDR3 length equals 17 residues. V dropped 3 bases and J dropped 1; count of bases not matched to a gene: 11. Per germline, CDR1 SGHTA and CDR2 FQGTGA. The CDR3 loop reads CASSLTGRYRKNTEAFF. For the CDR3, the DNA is TGTGCCAGCAGCTTGACAGGGCGCTACAGAAAGAACACTGAAGCTTTCTTT.

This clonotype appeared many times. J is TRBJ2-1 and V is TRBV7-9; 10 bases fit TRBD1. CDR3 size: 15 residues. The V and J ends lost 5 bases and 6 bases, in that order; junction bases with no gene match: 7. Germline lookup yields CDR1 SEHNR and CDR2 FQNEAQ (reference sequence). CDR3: CASSPPGTGVNEQFF. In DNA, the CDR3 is TGTGCCAGCAGCCCCCCGGGGACAGGGGTCAATGAGCAGTTCTTC.

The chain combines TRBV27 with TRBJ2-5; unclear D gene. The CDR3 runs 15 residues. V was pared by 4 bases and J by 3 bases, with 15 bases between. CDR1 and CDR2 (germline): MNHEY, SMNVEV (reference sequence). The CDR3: CASSSQLRSKETQYF. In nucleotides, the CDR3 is TGTGCCAGCAGTTCCCAGCTGCGGAGCAAAGAGACCCAGTACTTC.

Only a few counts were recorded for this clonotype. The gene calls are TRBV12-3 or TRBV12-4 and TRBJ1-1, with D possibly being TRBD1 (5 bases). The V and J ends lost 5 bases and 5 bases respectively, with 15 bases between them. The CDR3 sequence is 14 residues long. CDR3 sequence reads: CASSADRPFTEAFF. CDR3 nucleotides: TGTGCCAGCAGTGCCGACAGACCGTTTACTGAAGCTTTCTTT.

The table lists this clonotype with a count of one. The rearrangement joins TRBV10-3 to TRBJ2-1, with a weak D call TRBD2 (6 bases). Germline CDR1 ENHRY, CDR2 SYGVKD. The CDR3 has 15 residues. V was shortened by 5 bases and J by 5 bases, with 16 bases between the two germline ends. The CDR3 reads CAISSGTDYNNEQFF. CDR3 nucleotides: TGTGCCATCAGTTCCGGGACGGACTATAACAATGAGCAGTTCTTC.

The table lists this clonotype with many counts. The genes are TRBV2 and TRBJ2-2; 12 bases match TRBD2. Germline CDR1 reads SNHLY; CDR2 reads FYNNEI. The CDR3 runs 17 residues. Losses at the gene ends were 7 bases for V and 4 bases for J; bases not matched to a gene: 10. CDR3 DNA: TGTGCCAGCACCAACTTGGGACTAGCGGGCCTCACCGGGGAGCTGTTTTTT. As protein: CASTNLGLAGLTGELFF.

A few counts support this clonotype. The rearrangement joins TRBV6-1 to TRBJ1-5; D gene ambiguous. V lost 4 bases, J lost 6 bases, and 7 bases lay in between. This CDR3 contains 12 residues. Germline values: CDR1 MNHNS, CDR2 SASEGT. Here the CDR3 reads CASSGEVQPQHF. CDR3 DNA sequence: TGTGCCAGCAGTGGCGAAGTTCAGCCCCAGCATTTT.

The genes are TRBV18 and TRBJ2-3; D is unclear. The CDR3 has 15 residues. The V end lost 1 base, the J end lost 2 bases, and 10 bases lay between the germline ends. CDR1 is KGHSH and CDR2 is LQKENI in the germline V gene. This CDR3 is CASSPHETNTDTQYF. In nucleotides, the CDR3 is TGTGCCAGCTCACCACATGAGACAAACACAGATACGCAGTATTTT.

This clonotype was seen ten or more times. CDR3 sequence (DNA): TGTGCCAGCAGCTTACTAGGTCCCTACAATGAGCAGTTCTTC. This translates into CASSLLGPYNEQFF. The chain couples TRBV7-3 to TRBJ2-1; D is unresolved. V was trimmed by 2 bases and J by 2 bases, leaving 7 bases between them. The CDR3 has 14 residues. Germline values: CDR1 SGHTA, CDR2 FQGTGA.

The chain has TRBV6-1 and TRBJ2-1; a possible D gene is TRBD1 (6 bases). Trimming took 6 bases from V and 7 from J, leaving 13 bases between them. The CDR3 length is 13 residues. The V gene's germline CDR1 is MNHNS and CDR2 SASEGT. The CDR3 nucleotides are TGTGCCAGCAGCAAGAATAGGGGGAATGAGCAGTTCTTC. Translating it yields CASSKNRGNEQFF.

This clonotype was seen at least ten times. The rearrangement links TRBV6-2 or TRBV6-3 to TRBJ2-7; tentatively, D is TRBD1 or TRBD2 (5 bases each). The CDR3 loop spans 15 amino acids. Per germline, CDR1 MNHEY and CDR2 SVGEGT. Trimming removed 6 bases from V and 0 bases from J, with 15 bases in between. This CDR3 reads CASSRWGTASYEQYF. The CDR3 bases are TGTGCCAGCAGCCGTTGGGGGACCGCCTCCTACGAGCAGTACTTC.

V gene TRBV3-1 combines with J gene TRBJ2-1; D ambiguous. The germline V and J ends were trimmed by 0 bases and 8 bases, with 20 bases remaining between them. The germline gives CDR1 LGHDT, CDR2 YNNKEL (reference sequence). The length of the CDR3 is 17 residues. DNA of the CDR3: TGTGCCAGCAGCCAAGATCTGGGGTCGGATTCTTGGGATGAGCAGTTCTTC. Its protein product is CASSQDLGSDSWDEQFF.

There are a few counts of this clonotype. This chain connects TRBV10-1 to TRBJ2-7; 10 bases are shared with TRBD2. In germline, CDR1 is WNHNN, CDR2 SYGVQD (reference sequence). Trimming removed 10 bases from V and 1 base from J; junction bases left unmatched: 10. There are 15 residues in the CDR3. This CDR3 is CAICCRTSGSYEQYF. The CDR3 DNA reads TGCGCCATTTGCTGTAGGACTAGCGGTTCCTACGAGCAGTACTTC.

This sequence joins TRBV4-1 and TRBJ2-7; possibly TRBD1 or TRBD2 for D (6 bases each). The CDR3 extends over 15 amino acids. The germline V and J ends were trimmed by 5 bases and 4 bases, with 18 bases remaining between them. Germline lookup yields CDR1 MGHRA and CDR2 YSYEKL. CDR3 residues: CASSRGRTATYEQYF. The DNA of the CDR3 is TGCGCCAGCAGCAGGGGGAGGACCGCCACATACGAGCAGTACTTC.

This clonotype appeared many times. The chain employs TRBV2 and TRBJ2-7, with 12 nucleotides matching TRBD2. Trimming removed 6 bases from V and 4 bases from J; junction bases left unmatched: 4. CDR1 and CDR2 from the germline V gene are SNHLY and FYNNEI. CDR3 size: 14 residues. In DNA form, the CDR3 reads TGTGCCAGCAGCCGGACTAGCGGGAAGTACGAGCAGTACTTC. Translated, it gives CASSRTSGKYEQYF.

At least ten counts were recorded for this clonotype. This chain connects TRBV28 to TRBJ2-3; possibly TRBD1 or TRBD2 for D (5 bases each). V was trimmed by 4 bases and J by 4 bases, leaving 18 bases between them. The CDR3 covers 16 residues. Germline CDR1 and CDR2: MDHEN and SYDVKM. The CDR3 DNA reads TGTGCCAGCAGTTCTCCCGGGACCCTGGGGCCAGATACGCAGTATTTT. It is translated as CASSSPGTLGPDTQYF.

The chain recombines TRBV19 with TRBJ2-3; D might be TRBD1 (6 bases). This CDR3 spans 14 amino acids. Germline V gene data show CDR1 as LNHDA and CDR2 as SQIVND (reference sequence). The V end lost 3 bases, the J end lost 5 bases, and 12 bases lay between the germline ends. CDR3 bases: TGTGCCAGTAGTATGGGGCAGGGGATAGATACGCAGTATTTT. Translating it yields CASSMGQGIDTQYF.

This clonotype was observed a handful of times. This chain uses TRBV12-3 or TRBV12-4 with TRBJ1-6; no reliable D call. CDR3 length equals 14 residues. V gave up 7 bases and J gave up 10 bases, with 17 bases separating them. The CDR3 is CASTSGFLRSPLHF. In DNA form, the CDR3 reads TGTGCCAGCACGTCCGGGTTTCTGAGGTCACCCCTCCACTTT.

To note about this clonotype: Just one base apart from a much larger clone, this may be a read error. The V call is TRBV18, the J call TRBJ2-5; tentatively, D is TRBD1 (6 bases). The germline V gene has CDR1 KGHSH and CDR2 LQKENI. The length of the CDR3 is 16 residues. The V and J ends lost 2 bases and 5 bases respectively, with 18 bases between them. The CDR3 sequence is CASSPRQALTHETQYF. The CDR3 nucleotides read TGTGCCAGCTCACCAAGACAGGCCCTTACTCATGAGACCCAGTACTTC.

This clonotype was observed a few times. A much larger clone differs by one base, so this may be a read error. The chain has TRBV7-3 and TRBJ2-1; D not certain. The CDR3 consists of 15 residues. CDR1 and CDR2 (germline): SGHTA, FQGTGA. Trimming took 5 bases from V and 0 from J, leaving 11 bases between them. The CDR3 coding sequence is TGTGCCAGCAGCCTCGGGCGCCACTCCTACAATGAGCAGTTCTTC. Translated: CASSLGRHSYNEQFF.

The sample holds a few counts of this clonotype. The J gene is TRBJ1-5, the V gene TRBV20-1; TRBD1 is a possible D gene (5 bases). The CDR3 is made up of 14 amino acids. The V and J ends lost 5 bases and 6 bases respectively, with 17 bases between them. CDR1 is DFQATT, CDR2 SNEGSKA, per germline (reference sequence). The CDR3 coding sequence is TGCAGTGCTCCCCAGGGACGGGTAATTCAGCCCCAGCATTTT. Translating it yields CSAPQGRVIQPQHF.

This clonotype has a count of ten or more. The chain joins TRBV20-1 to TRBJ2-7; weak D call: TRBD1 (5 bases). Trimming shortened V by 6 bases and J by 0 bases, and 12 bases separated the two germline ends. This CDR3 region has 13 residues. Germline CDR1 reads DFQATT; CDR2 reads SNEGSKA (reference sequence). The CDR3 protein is CSARAGSSYEQYF. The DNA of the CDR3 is TGCAGTGCCCGGGCAGGGTCCTCCTACGAGCAGTACTTC.

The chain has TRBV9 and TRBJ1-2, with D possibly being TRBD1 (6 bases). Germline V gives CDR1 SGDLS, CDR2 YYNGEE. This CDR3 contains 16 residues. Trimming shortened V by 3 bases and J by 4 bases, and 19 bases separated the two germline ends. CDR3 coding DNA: TGTGCCAGCAGCGAACTGAGACAGGCCCCCTTCTATGGCTACACCTTC. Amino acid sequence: CASSELRQAPFYGYTF.

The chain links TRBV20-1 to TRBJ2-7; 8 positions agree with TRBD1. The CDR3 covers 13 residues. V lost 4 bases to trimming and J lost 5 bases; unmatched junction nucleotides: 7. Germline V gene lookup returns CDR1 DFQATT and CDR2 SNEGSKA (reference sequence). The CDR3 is CSAILTGAHEQYF. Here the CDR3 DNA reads TGCAGTGCTATATTGACAGGGGCCCACGAGCAGTACTTC.